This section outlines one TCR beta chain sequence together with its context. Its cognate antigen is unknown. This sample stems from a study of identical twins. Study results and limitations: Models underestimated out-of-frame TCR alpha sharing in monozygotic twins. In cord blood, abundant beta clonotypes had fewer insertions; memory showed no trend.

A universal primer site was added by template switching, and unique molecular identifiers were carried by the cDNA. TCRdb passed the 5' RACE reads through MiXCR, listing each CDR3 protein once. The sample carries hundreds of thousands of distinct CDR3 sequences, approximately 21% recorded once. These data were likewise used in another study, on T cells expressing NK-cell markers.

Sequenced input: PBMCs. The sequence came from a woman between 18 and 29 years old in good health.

CDR3 sequence: CASSHIWASGRGTDTQYF. Written as DNA, the CDR3 is TGTGCCAGCAGCCATATTTGGGCTAGCGGGAGGGGCACAGATACGCAGTATTTT. The chain combines TRBV11-2 with TRBJ2-3; 12 bases agree with TRBD2. With V trimmed by 5 bases and J by 1 base, 10 bases remained unmatched. This CDR3 is built from 18 residues. Germline CDR1 and CDR2: SGHAT and FQNNGV. Complete variable domain (other parts from reference TRBV11-2 and TRBJ2-3): EAGVAQSPRYKIIEKRQSVAFWCNPISGHATLYWYQQILGQGPKLLIQFQNNGVVDDSQLPKDRFSAERLKGVDSTLKIQPAKLEDSAVYLCASSHIWASGRGTDTQYFGPGTRLTVL.